This T cell receptor beta chain was recovered during a study of OX40 agonist ivuxolimab in advanced cancers. Study-level background: Ivuxolimab, which targeted the costimulatory receptor OX40 (CD134), was an agonistic, fully human IgG2 monoclonal antibody. Patients were allowed to have had prior anti-PD-1, anti-PD-L1 or anti-CTLA-4 therapy, and roughly 40% of the dose-escalation patients had been treated with checkpoint inhibitors. Intravenous ivuxolimab was administered to patients every 2 weeks at six dose levels: 0.01, 0.1, 0.3, 1.5, 3 and 10 mg/kg. The paper reports the monotherapy dose-escalation portion (N of about 54 patients) of the phase I ivuxolimab trial. The point of sequencing TCRbeta in the periphery was to test whether ivuxolimab changed TCR sequence diversity and drove clonal T-cell expansion. Of the 50 or so patients in dose escalation, about 20 had hepatocellular carcinoma, about 15 had melanoma, 9 had renal cell carcinoma and 9 had head and neck cancer. In the dose-escalation cohort, 65% to 90% of patients were male, and the mean age was roughly 60 years, with a range of about 20 to 90. Partial responses occurred in three dose-escalation patients: two with cutaneous melanoma and one with hepatocellular carcinoma.

Patients with autoimmune disease history or receiving systemic immunosuppression were excluded from the trial. Peripheral blood for TCR sequencing was collected from all dose cohorts at baseline, on cycle 4 day 1, and on cycle 7 day 1. The samples were taken from a phase I, first-in-human, multicenter, open-label dose-escalation trial of ivuxolimab. Adults with locally advanced or metastatic melanoma, renal cell, hepatocellular, or head and neck squamous cell carcinoma were enrolled in the trial. CD4+ and CD8+ T cells were sorted separately from peripheral blood before TCR sequencing. Genomic DNA was isolated from the sorted cells so that the TCRbeta CDR3 region could be sequenced. The immunoSEQ Assay was used to sequence the TCRbeta CDR3 regions. In TCRdb, the immuneACCESS table is reduced to in-frame sequences with V and J assigned. These tables do not hold every clone; where another copy was compared, an unresolved V gene accounts for under half, and the others remain unexplained. The sample table shows 90,000 to 120,000 clones, and approximately 90% are seen once. 0.5% to 0.8% of the sample goes to the ten largest clones.

The study at large found these results: The antigen specificity of the clonally expanded peripheral T cells was not determined. After ivuxolimab, CD8+ T cells had more expanded clones than CD4+ T cells on average. In the 0.1-3.0 mg/kg groups, partial responders were among the patients with the lowest normalized peripheral clonal expansion, particularly in CD8+ T cells. At doses from 0.1 to 3.0 mg/kg, clonal expansion was seen in both CD4+ and CD8+ blood T cells between baseline and week 6. Low levels of normalized T-cell clonal expansion were also seen in some nonresponding patients.

In the case of this clone: What antigen it recognizes has not been identified. Within one base of it there is no much larger clone, and no base qualities were kept.

As encoded in the germline V gene, CDR1 is SGDLS while CDR2 is YYNGEE. Unmatched junction bases come to 12, with V trimmed by 4 bases and J by 3 bases. The CDR3 sequence holds 16 residues, the cysteine and phenylalanine included. CDR3 DNA only is kept here, 48 bases in frame from base 1. This chain joins TRBV9 to TRBJ1-1; 7 central nucleotides agree with TRBD1. This receptor was obtained from an adult with an advanced solid tumor such as melanoma, head and neck, liver or kidney cancer. Source: CD4+ or CD8+ T cells sorted from blood, taken in a trial of the OX40 agonist ivuxolimab. The CDR3 region: CASSPRQGLLHTEAFF. The bases read TGTGCCAGCAGCCCGCGACAGGGACTCCTCCACACTGAAGCTTTCTTT.